Following are 14 T cell receptor beta chains from one sample sequenced in a study of T-cell memory formation after mild COVID-19. TCRdb reprocessed the 5' RACE reads with MiXCR, giving one entry per CDR3 protein. The sample records under 300,000 distinct CDR3 sequences, 7% to 10% being singletons. The sequenced material came from PBMCs or a T cell subset sorted from them (not recorded which). All receptors come from a man between 18 and 35 years old who had mild COVID-19 (a few samples of this study predate the infection). Cell type and time point are not known.

This sequence joins TRBV11-2 and TRBJ1-2; D not resolved. This CDR3 region has 13 residues. The V end was cut by 5 bases, the J end by 9 bases, with 16 bases between. CDR1 SGHAT and CDR2 FQNNGV come from the germline V gene. Here the CDR3 reads CASSTPGGSSYTF. CDR3 bases: TGTGCCAGCAGCACCCCCGGCGGTAGTAGCTACACCTTC.

The J gene is TRBJ1-6, the V gene TRBV12-3 or TRBV12-4; weak D call: TRBD1 (6 bases). The CDR3 contains 14 residues. V was pared by 5 bases and J by 8 bases, with 13 bases between. The CDR3 loop is CASSLDSQDSPLHF. Written as DNA, the CDR3 is TGTGCCAGCAGTCTGGACAGCCAGGATTCACCCCTCCACTTT.

This clonotype has a count of ten or more. The rearrangement links TRBV7-2 to TRBJ2-3, with 10 bases lining up with TRBD2. Unmatched junction bases numbered 5, after V lost 10 bases and J lost 1 base. The germline CDR1 and CDR2 sequences are SGHTA and FQGNSA. This CDR3 has 14 amino acids. DNA for the CDR3: TGTGCCATCAAGCGGGGGGGCGGCACAGATACGCAGTATTTT. Amino acids: CAIKRGGGTDTQYF.

This rearrangement joins TRBV11-2 to TRBJ2-3; 7 bases agree with TRBD2. CDR3 size: 13 residues. Losses at the gene ends were 5 bases for V and 6 bases for J; bases not matched to a gene: 5. Germline V gene data show CDR1 as SGHAT and CDR2 as FQNNGV. The CDR3 nucleotides are TGTGCCAGCAGCCGACTAGCTGGGGATACGCAGTATTTT. Protein sequence: CASSRLAGDTQYF.

This clonotype was seen only a few times. The rearrangement links TRBV11-3 to TRBJ2-1; D not resolved. CDR1 is SGHNT, CDR2 YENEEA, per germline. V shed 5 bases and J shed 2 bases, with 10 bases lying between them. The CDR3 extends over 14 amino acids. The CDR3 sequence: CASSHKSPYNEQFF. CDR3 in DNA: TGTGCCAGCAGCCACAAATCCCCCTACAATGAGCAGTTCTTC.

The chain combines TRBV4-1 with TRBJ1-2; tentatively, D is TRBD1 (5 bases). From germline, CDR1 is MGHRA and CDR2 YSYEKL. V was trimmed by 0 bases and J by 5 bases, leaving 10 bases between them. The CDR3 is 14 residues long. CDR3 residues: CASSQDGTFYGYTF. The CDR3 nucleotides are TGCGCCAGCAGCCAAGATGGGACTTTTTATGGCTACACCTTC.

V is TRBV7-2 and J is TRBJ2-7, with 11 positions matching TRBD2. Germline V lookup: CDR1 SGHTA, CDR2 FQGNSA. CDR3 length: 15 amino acids. With V trimmed by 5 bases and J by 4 bases, 7 bases remained unmatched. The CDR3 DNA reads as TGTGCCAGCAGCCGTACTAGCGGGGGAGGATACGAGCAGTACGTC. Translation gives CASSRTSGGGYEQYV.

This clonotype was counted only a few times. J is TRBJ1-1 and V is TRBV20-1; a weak D match, TRBD1 (6 bases). The CDR3 covers 14 residues. The ends were cut back, 4 bases at V and 0 bases at J, with 12 bases in the middle. Germline-derived CDR1 and CDR2 are DFQATT and SNEGSKA (reference sequence). CDR3 region: CSATRPGVNTEAFF. In nucleotides, the CDR3 is TGCAGTGCTACACGACCAGGGGTGAACACTGAAGCTTTCTTT.

This clonotype was detected a few times. The rearrangement uses TRBV19 and TRBJ1-1, with 8 bases aligning to TRBD1. The CDR3 totals 13 residues. V lost 5 bases, J lost 6 bases, and 5 bases stayed unmatched. Germline V CDR1 and CDR2: LNHDA, SQIVND (reference sequence). For the CDR3, the DNA is TGTGCCAGTAGTCACAGGGGGTCGGCTGAAGCTTTCTTT. It is translated as CASSHRGSAEAFF.

The sample holds many counts of this clonotype. The genes are TRBV20-1 and TRBJ2-7; D is unclear. Germline-derived CDR1 and CDR2 are DFQATT and SNEGSKA (reference sequence). The CDR3 is 14 amino acids. V lost 0 bases, J lost 6 bases, and 15 bases lay in between. The CDR3 region has the DNA TGCAGTGCTAGAGATCAGGCCTCCCGGGCCGAGCAGTACGTC. It is translated as CSARDQASRAEQYV.

This clonotype was picked up a small number of times. J is TRBJ1-1 and V is TRBV7-2; D ambiguous. Trimming left V 1 base short and J 1 base short, with 10 bases between. The length of the CDR3 is 15 residues. Germline V lookup: CDR1 SGHTA, CDR2 FQGNSA. As DNA, the CDR3 is TGTGCCAGCAGCTTAGTTCCAGAGACGAACACTGAAGCTTTCTTT. Encoded protein: CASSLVPETNTEAFF.

The rearrangement uses TRBV15 and TRBJ2-7; D is unresolved. CDR1 and CDR2 from the germline V gene are LNHNV and YYDKDF (reference sequence). The CDR3 contains 14 residues. Trimming took 0 bases from V and 2 from J, leaving 8 bases between them. CDR3 residues: CATSRDKGPYEQYV. The CDR3 DNA follows: TGTGCCACCAGCAGAGATAAGGGCCCCTACGAGCAGTACGTC.

The rearrangement uses TRBV6-5 and TRBJ2-3, with D possibly matching TRBD2 (6 bases). The CDR3 has 14 residues. Per the germline V gene, CDR1 is MNHEY and CDR2 is SVGAGI. Between the trimmed V and J ends, which lost 5 bases and 1 base, there was a span of 10 bases. CDR3 in DNA: TGTGCCAGCAGTCTAGCGCTCGGCACAGATACGCAGTATTTT. This codes for CASSLALGTDTQYF.

The table lists this clonotype with a few counts. The rearrangement links TRBV20-1 to TRBJ2-1, with 10 bases lining up with TRBD2. The V gene end was trimmed by 6 bases and the J gene end by 0 bases; junction bases not matched to a gene: 11. Germline lookup yields CDR1 DFQATT and CDR2 SNEGSKA (reference sequence). This CDR3 region has 17 residues. This chain's CDR3 is CSALLGIAGGSYNEQFF. The CDR3, as DNA: TGCAGTGCCTTACTAGGGATAGCGGGGGGCTCCTACAATGAGCAGTTCTTC.